This T cell receptor (beta chain) originates from a study of patients and donors after allogeneic stem cell transplantation. Per germline, CDR1 ENHRY and CDR2 SYGVKD. CDR3 length equals 17 residues. After removal of 0 bases from V and 2 bases from J, the junction contained 7 bases not matched to a gene. TCRdb reprocessed the RT-PCR reads with MiXCR, giving one entry per CDR3 protein. The sample contains about 110,000 distinct CDR3 sequences, roughly 37% of which appear only once. This clonotype came up a few times. The rearrangement joins TRBV10-3 to TRBJ1-2, with TRBD1 identical over 9 bases. The material sequenced was blood, either unsorted or a sorted T cell fraction (not recorded which). The source of this sequence is a human donor who was either an allogeneic HSCT recipient or a stem cell or donor lymphocyte infusion donor (not recorded which). It is not recorded whose cells these are; they may come from a transplant donor. Here the CDR3 reads CAISESIATGGNYGYTF. The CDR3, as DNA: TGTGCCATCAGTGAGTCGATTGCGACAGGGGGGAACTATGGCTACACCTTC.